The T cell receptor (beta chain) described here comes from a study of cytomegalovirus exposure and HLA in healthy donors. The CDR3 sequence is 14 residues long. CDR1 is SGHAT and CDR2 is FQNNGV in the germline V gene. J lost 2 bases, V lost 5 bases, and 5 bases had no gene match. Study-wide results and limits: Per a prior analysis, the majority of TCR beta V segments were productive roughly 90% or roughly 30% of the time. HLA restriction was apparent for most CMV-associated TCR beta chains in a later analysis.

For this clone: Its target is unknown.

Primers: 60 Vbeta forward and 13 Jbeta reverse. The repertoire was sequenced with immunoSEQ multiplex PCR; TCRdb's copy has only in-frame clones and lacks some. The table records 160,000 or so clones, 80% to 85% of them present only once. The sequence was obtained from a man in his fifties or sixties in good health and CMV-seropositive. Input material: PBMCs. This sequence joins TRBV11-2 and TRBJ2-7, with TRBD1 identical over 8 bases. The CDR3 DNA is TGTGCCAGCAGCCAAGGACAGGGTCCCTACGAGCAGTACTTC. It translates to CASSQGQGPYEQYF.